The sequence of this T cell receptor (beta chain) was determined in a study of cytomegalovirus exposure and HLA in healthy donors. As to this clone: The antigen remains undetermined.

An approximately 120-subject validation cohort, separate from the 666-subject first cohort, supplied the donors. V trimming: 1 base; J trimming: 8 bases; junction bases outside the gene matches: 5. The germline V gene encodes CDR1 MDHEN and CDR2 SYDVKM. The CDR3 loop spans 14 amino acids. Assay used: immunoSEQ multiplex PCR; TCRdb lists only in-frame clones, some missing. The repertoire includes roughly 230,000 clones, 80% to 95% of them detected once, and 3% to 3.5% sits in the top ten. Study results and caveats: CMV antigen specificity of a few CMV-associated chains was confirmed in vitro.

The sequenced material came from PBMCs. V usage is TRBV28 and J usage is TRBJ2-3, with 8 bases fitting TRBD1. This TCR came from a woman aged 25-40 years in good health and CMV-seronegative. This CDR3 is CASSLYRGVATQYF. CDR3 DNA sequence: TGTGCCAGCAGTTTATACAGGGGGGTGGCTACGCAGTATTTT.